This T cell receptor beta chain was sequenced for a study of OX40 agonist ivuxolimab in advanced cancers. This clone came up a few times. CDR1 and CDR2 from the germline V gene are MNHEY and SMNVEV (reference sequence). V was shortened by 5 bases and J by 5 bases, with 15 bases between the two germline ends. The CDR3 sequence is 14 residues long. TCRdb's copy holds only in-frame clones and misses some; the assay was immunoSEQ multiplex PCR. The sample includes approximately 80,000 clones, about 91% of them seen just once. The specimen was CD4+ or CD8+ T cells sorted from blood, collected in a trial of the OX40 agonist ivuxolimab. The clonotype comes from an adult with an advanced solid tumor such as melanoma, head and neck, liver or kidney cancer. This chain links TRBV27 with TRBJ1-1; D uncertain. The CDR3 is CASSPPSRWTEAFF. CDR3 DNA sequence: TGTGCCAGCAGTCCGCCGTCTCGGTGGACTGAAGCTTTCTTT.